This TCR beta chain was profiled in a study of blood T cell repertoires in COVID-19. Using immunoSEQ multiplex PCR, the repertoire was profiled, and TCRdb retains in-frame clones only, with some absent. The repertoire has approximately 350,000 clones, 89% of them found once; the top ten carry 0.95% to 1.5%. Sequenced: peripheral blood. The sequence derives from a man aged 35-49 years with acute or convalescent COVID-19.

The CDR3 DNA sequence: TGTGCCATCAGTGAGTCTACTCGGGGGGCAGATACGCAGTATTTT. This codes for CAISESTRGADTQYF. J is TRBJ2-3 and V is TRBV10-3; 7 bases map to TRBD2. Germline-derived CDR1 and CDR2 are ENHRY and SYGVKD. V dropped 0 bases and J dropped 4; count of bases not matched to a gene: 4. The CDR3 runs to 15 residues.